In its sample, the clone carrying this TCR beta chain was seen a few times. The data stem from a study of T-cell reconstitution after alpha-beta-depleted transplantation in children. Preparation of the TCRbeta library used unique molecular identifiers. TCRdb re-called the PCR reads through MiXCR, storing one row per CDR3 protein. The table lists some 840,000 distinct CDR3 sequences, about 16% of them singletons. The length of the CDR3 is 15 residues. Germline loops: CDR1 SGHKS, CDR2 YYEKEE (reference sequence). Unmatched junction bases numbered 6, after V lost 4 bases and J lost 5 bases. The chain combines TRBV5-5 with TRBJ2-5, with 12 positions matching TRBD2. The sequencing used PBMCs, mostly from graft donor cells, collected 360 days after TCRalphabeta/CD19-depleted stem cell transplant. This receptor was obtained from a male patient between 5 and 17 years old who had a stem cell transplant for acute lymphoblastic leukemia, so the T cells may come from the graft donor. CDR3 amino acids: CASSPWTSGKETQYF. CDR3 bases: TGTGCCAGCAGCCCCTGGACTAGCGGGAAGGAGACCCAGTACTTC.